A single sample gave rise to the 30 T cell receptor beta chains below, sequenced in a study of OX40 agonist ivuxolimab in advanced cancers. Generated by immunoSEQ multiplex PCR, the TCRdb table keeps only in-frame clones and is missing some. The sample comprises 60,000 to 100,000 clones, about 90% of which are singletons, and around 0.5% rests with the top ten. The sequences come from CD4+ or CD8+ T cells sorted from blood, collected in a trial of the OX40 agonist ivuxolimab. These receptors all stem from an adult with an advanced solid tumor such as melanoma, head and neck, liver or kidney cancer.

The chain recombines TRBV5-8 with TRBJ2-7; 7 positions match TRBD1. Germline CDR1 is SGHTS and CDR2 is YDEGEE. The CDR3 loop spans 15 amino acids. J gave up 4 bases and V 3 bases, and 10 bases lay outside the gene matches. The CDR3 reads CASSYFLQGMYEQYF. CDR3 nucleotides: TGTGCCAGCAGCTACTTCTTACAGGGGATGTACGAGCAGTACTTC. Variable domain in full (rest from reference TRBV5-8 and TRBJ2-7): EAGVTQSPTHLIKTRGQQATLRCSPISGHTSVYWYQQALGLGLQFLLWYDEGEERNRGNFPPRFSGRQFPNYSSELNVNALELEDSALYLCASSYFLQGMYEQYFGPGTRLTVT.

The V and J genes are TRBV14 and TRBJ1-1; D is unresolved. Per germline, CDR1 SGHDN and CDR2 FVKESK. V was cut by 0 bases and J by 1 base, with 6 bases left in between. The CDR3 spans 14 residues. CDR3: CASSQDLRNTEAFF. CDR3 coding DNA: TGTGCCAGCAGCCAAGATCTCAGGAACACTGAAGCTTTCTTT.

This clone was found a few times. The chain couples TRBV7-2 to TRBJ2-7, with TRBD2 matching over 10 bases. This CDR3 region has 16 residues. The ends lost 4 bases at V and 2 bases at J; junction bases unmatched: 8. Germline CDR1 reads SGHTA; CDR2 reads FQGNSA. The CDR3 sequence: CASSSNPAGGPYEQYF. The CDR3 nucleotides are TGTGCCAGCAGCTCCAATCCAGCGGGAGGGCCCTACGAGCAGTACTTC. Looking up the rest from reference TRBV7-2 and TRBJ2-7 gives the full variable domain: GAGVSQSPSNKVTEKGKDVELRCDPISGHTALYWYRQSLGQGLEFLIYFQGNSAPDKSGLPSDRFSAERTGGSVSTLTIQRTQQEDSAVYLCASSSNPAGGPYEQYFGPGTRLTVT.

This CDR3 is CANLRVPEAFF. CDR3 DNA sequence: TGTGCCAATCTACGGGTCCCCGAAGCTTTCTTT. The V gene is TRBV30, the J gene TRBJ1-1; no reliable D call. V lost 8 bases and J lost 8, with 15 bases in between. In germline, CDR1 is GTSNPN, CDR2 SVGIG (reference sequence). This CDR3 contains 11 residues.

The chain carries TRBV27 and TRBJ2-3; tentatively, D is TRBD2 (7 bases). The CDR3 is made up of 15 amino acids. The germline V and J ends were trimmed by 4 bases and 1 base, with 12 bases remaining between them. CDR1 and CDR2 from the germline V gene are MNHEY and SMNVEV (reference sequence). CDR3 nucleotides: TGTGCCAGCAGTTCTGGCGGGGGCCGCACAGATACGCAGTATTTT. Protein product: CASSSGGGRTDTQYF.

CDR3 protein: CASSLVSPDTQYF. The CDR3 nucleotides are TGTGCCAGCAGTTTAGTGTCCCCAGATACGCAGTATTTT. V is TRBV28 and J is TRBJ2-3; D remains ambiguous. Germline V gene data show CDR1 as MDHEN and CDR2 as SYDVKM. V was shortened by 2 bases and J by 4 bases, with 7 bases between the two germline ends. CDR3 length equals 13 residues.

The chain combines TRBV27 with TRBJ1-6; 8 nucleotides line up with TRBD1. The CDR3 length is 14 residues. The V and J ends lost 5 bases and 9 bases, in that order; junction bases with no gene match: 6. The V gene's germline CDR1 is MNHEY and CDR2 SMNVEV (reference sequence). The CDR3 DNA follows: TGTGCCAGCAGTGTGACAGGGGTTGTTTCACCCCTCCACTTT. Translating it yields CASSVTGVVSPLHF.

The rearrangement links TRBV15 to TRBJ2-7, with TRBD1 matching 8 bases. CDR3 length: 17 amino acids. The ends lost 0 bases at V and 2 bases at J; junction bases unmatched: 9. The germline CDR1 and CDR2 sequences are LNHNV and YYDKDF (reference sequence). In DNA, the CDR3 is TGTGCCACCAGCAGAGATTATTCGACAGGGGCCGCCTACGAGCAGTACTTC. This codes for CATSRDYSTGAAYEQYF.

V and J are TRBV6-5 and TRBJ1-1; unclear D gene. Germline V gives CDR1 MNHEY, CDR2 SVGAGI. This CDR3 has 16 residues. Between the trimmed V and J ends, which lost 0 bases and 2 bases, there was a span of 13 bases. The CDR3 DNA reads as TGTGCCAGCAGTTACTCGAAGCCCAGGCTAAACACTGAAGCTTTCTTT. It encodes CASSYSKPRLNTEAFF.

This clone was counted only a few times. This chain links TRBV15 with TRBJ1-5; D is possibly TRBD1 (5 bases). The CDR3 totals 17 residues. The germline V and J ends were trimmed by 0 bases and 2 bases, with 14 bases remaining between them. Germline assignment: CDR1 LNHNV and CDR2 YYDKDF (reference sequence). This chain's CDR3 is CATSRDSAGVGNQPQHF. Here the CDR3 DNA reads TGTGCCACCAGCAGAGATTCTGCGGGGGTTGGCAATCAGCCCCAGCATTTT. The entire variable domain, with the rest obtained from reference TRBV15 and TRBJ1-5, is as follows: DAMVIQNPRYQVTQFGKPVTLSCSQTLNHNVMYWYQQKSSQAPKLLFHYYDKDFNNEADTPDNFQSRRPNTSFCFLDIRSPGLGDTAMYLCATSRDSAGVGNQPQHFGDGTRLSIL.

The count of this clone is one. The rearrangement joins TRBV18 to TRBJ2-1; TRBD2 agrees at 7 bases. This CDR3 is built from 15 residues. CDR1 KGHSH and CDR2 LQKENI come from the germline V gene. V dropped 3 bases and J dropped 8; count of bases not matched to a gene: 10. This chain's CDR3 is CASSPGLPPRDEQFF. CDR3 bases: TGTGCCAGCTCACCGGGACTACCCCCTCGGGATGAGCAGTTCTTC.

The sample holds a few counts of this clone. The rearrangement joins TRBV6-1 to TRBJ1-5; 7 bases fit TRBD1. This CDR3 is built from 14 residues. J was trimmed by 6 bases and V by 3 bases; bases with no gene match: 5. Germline assignment: CDR1 MNHNS and CDR2 SASEGT. The CDR3 here is CASSETGYAQPQHF. CDR3 nucleotide sequence: TGTGCCAGCAGTGAGACAGGGTACGCTCAGCCCCAGCATTTT.

The chain carries TRBV29-1 and TRBJ1-3, with a tentative D call TRBD1 (5 bases). V was trimmed by 6 bases and J by 4 bases, leaving 19 bases between them. The germline gives CDR1 SQVTM, CDR2 ANQGSEA. There are 15 residues in the CDR3. Here the CDR3 DNA reads TGCAGCGTCCGTGACCCAGGGAGGAGAGGAAACACCATATATTTT. As protein: CSVRDPGRRGNTIYF.

This sequence joins TRBV29-1 and TRBJ2-1; D ambiguous. V dropped 5 bases and J dropped 6 bases, with 14 bases sitting between them. There are 13 residues in the CDR3. Germline V gene sequence: CDR1 SQVTM, CDR2 ANQGSEA. The CDR3 is CSVKNPFGNEQFF. CDR3 DNA sequence: TGCAGCGTTAAGAACCCTTTTGGCAATGAGCAGTTCTTC.

J is TRBJ2-5 and V is TRBV15; 7 bases are a match to TRBD1. The J call may not be correct, given that the DNA end is closer to TRBJ2-7. The germline V gene encodes CDR1 LNHNV and CDR2 YYDKDF (reference sequence). The CDR3 has 11 amino acids. The CDR3 loop reads CATSTGGEQYF. CDR3 DNA sequence: TGTGCCACCAGCACAGGGGGCGAGCAGTACTTC.

The chain recombines TRBV6-5 with TRBJ1-2, with D possibly matching TRBD1 (6 bases). The V and J ends lost 5 bases and 5 bases respectively, with 18 bases between them. Germline V gene lookup returns CDR1 MNHEY and CDR2 SVGAGI. This CDR3 contains 15 residues. The CDR3 here is CASSRPNRAGYGYTF. The CDR3 DNA sequence: TGTGCCAGCAGTCGACCCAACAGGGCAGGATATGGCTACACCTTC.

This chain joins TRBV5-1 and TRBJ2-7; 10 nucleotides line up with TRBD1. This CDR3 region has 15 residues. J gave up 6 bases and V 4 bases, and 10 bases lay outside the gene matches. CDR1 and CDR2 (germline): SGHRS, YFSETQ. Written as DNA, the CDR3 is TGCGCCAGCAGCGCCCCGGGACAGGGGTGGGGCGAGCAGTACTTC. It is translated as CASSAPGQGWGEQYF.

The V gene is TRBV10-3, the J gene TRBJ1-4; TRBD1 agrees at 8 bases. With 7 bases clipped from V and 8 bases from J, the junction kept 6 bases outside the gene matches. The CDR3 is made up of 13 amino acids. Germline CDR1 and CDR2: ENHRY and SYGVKD. CDR3 sequence reads: CAINPGGKEKLFF. DNA of the CDR3: TGTGCCATCAACCCAGGGGGCAAAGAAAAACTGTTTTTT.

The chain has TRBV5-1 and TRBJ2-1, with no clear D. The CDR3 spans 15 residues. Germline V gene sequence: CDR1 SGHRS, CDR2 YFSETQ. Trimming left V 3 bases short and J 3 bases short, with 13 bases between. CDR3 DNA: TGCGCCAGCAGCTCGGATCATGCTAGCTACAATGAGCAGTTCTTC. Translating it yields CASSSDHASYNEQFF.

The genes are TRBV4-2 and TRBJ1-1; 7 bases line up with TRBD1. J gave up 4 bases and V 1 base, and 9 bases lay outside the gene matches. Germline CDR1 and CDR2: LGHNA and YNFKEQ. The CDR3 has 16 residues. CDR3: CASSQVLTGIATEAFF. Here the CDR3 DNA reads TGTGCCAGCAGCCAAGTTCTGACAGGGATCGCCACTGAAGCTTTCTTT.

The chain uses TRBV7-3 and TRBJ2-7, with 9 bases lining up with TRBD2. Germline V gene sequence: CDR1 SGHTA, CDR2 FQGTGA. The V gene end was trimmed by 4 bases and the J gene end by 8 bases; junction bases not matched to a gene: 9. The CDR3 totals 14 residues. The CDR3 sequence is CASSSPSGILKQYF. DNA for the CDR3: TGTGCCAGCAGCTCTCCTAGCGGGATTCTTAAGCAGTACTTC. Complete variable domain (other parts from reference TRBV7-3 and TRBJ2-7): GAGVSQTPSNKVTEKGKYVELRCDPISGHTALYWYRQSLGQGPEFLIYFQGTGAADDSGLPNDRFFAVRPEGSVSTLKIQRTERGDSAVYLCASSSPSGILKQYFGPGTRLTVT.

This sequence joins TRBV5-1 and TRBJ1-1, with 10 bases that match TRBD1. CDR1 is SGHRS, CDR2 YFSETQ, per germline. The CDR3 consists of 14 residues. J was trimmed by 2 bases and V by 4 bases; bases with no gene match: 2. The CDR3 region has the DNA TGCGCCAGCAGCCGGGACAGGGGCAACACTGAAGCTTTCTTT. Residues: CASSRDRGNTEAFF. The whole variable domain, remainder taken from reference TRBV5-1 and TRBJ1-1, is KAGVTQTPRYLIKTRGQQVTLSCSPISGHRSVSWYQQTPGQGLQFLFEYFSETQRNKGNFPGRFSGRQFSNSRSEMNVSTLELGDSALYLCASSRDRGNTEAFFGQGTRLTVV.

This clone was counted once. The V gene is TRBV7-9, the J gene TRBJ1-5, with 7 bases lining up with TRBD1. Germline-derived CDR1 and CDR2 are SEHNR and FQNEAQ (reference sequence). CDR3 length: 15 amino acids. Unmatched junction bases numbered 6, after V lost 3 bases and J lost 4 bases. Here the CDR3 DNA reads TGTGCCAGCAGCTTTGGCGGGACAGAGAATCAGCCCCAGCATTTT. Protein: CASSFGGTENQPQHF.

This chain's CDR3 is CASAGLGAGEGGDTQYF. The CDR3 bases are TGTGCCAGCGCAGGCTTAGGAGCGGGAGAGGGGGGAGATACGCAGTATTTT. The chain has TRBV10-3 and TRBJ2-3; 8 bases agree with TRBD2. The length of the CDR3 is 17 residues. V shed 10 bases and J 5 bases; nucleotides not matched to a gene: 20. Germline values: CDR1 ENHRY, CDR2 SYGVKD.

This clone was recorded only once. V gene TRBV9 combines with J gene TRBJ2-2; 7 nucleotides agree with TRBD2. Germline V gives CDR1 SGDLS, CDR2 YYNGEE. V gave up 4 bases and J gave up 3 bases; unmatched junction bases: 9. CDR3 length equals 16 residues. The CDR3 DNA reads TGTGCCAGCAGCCCTTCGCCTAGCGGATACACCGGGGAGCTGTTTTTT. Amino acid sequence: CASSPSPSGYTGELFF.

This chain connects TRBV6-1 to TRBJ1-2; 8 bases agree with TRBD1. CDR1 and CDR2 from the germline V gene are MNHNS and SASEGT. Trimming took 3 bases from V and 3 from J; bases not matched to a gene: 6. The CDR3 extends over 15 amino acids. The CDR3 sequence: CASSDRTGWYYGYTF. CDR3 in DNA: TGTGCCAGCAGTGATCGGACAGGGTGGTACTATGGCTACACCTTC.

V and J are TRBV7-3 and TRBJ2-1; 7 bases align to TRBD2. V shed 5 bases, J shed 15 bases, and the junction held 16 bases outside the gene matches. CDR3 length equals 14 residues. Germline loops: CDR1 SGHTA, CDR2 FQGTGA. The CDR3 loop reads CASSPGGSGRRLFF. The CDR3 region has the DNA TGTGCCAGCAGCCCCGGTGGTAGCGGGCGAAGGCTGTTCTTC.

The chain couples TRBV7-9 to TRBJ1-1; a possible D gene is TRBD1 (5 bases). Trimming took off 6 bases at V and 0 bases at J, with 14 bases between the two ends. The CDR3 loop spans 15 amino acids. The germline CDR1 and CDR2 sequences are SEHNR and FQNEAQ (reference sequence). The CDR3 sequence: CASSSDTHVNTEAFF. The CDR3 DNA sequence: TGTGCCAGCAGTTCGGACACCCACGTGAACACTGAAGCTTTCTTT.

V gene TRBV6-5 combines with J gene TRBJ2-7; D perhaps matches TRBD2 (6 bases). This CDR3 spans 14 amino acids. V shed 8 bases and J shed 0 bases, with 14 bases lying between them. Looked up from germline, CDR1 is MNHEY and CDR2 is SVGAGI. CDR3 in amino acids: CASVAEGRSYEQYF. As DNA, the CDR3 is TGTGCCAGCGTAGCGGAGGGACGCTCCTACGAGCAGTACTTC.

The chain carries TRBV5-1 and TRBJ2-1; the D gene is possibly TRBD2 (5 bases). The CDR3 is made up of 12 amino acids. V shed 5 bases and J shed 12 bases, with 15 bases lying between them. The germline V gene encodes CDR1 SGHRS and CDR2 YFSETQ. The CDR3 sequence is CASRQASFGQFF. Here the CDR3 DNA reads TGCGCCAGCAGGCAGGCTAGCTTTGGGCAGTTCTTC.